The 11 T cell receptor beta chains reported below all come from one sample, sequenced in a study of human T cells and chemical hapten exposure. TCRdb re-analysed the RACE reads in MiXCR, keeping a single row per CDR3 protein. The sample includes some 350,000 distinct CDR3 sequences, about 6% of them seen just once. The sample's time point: patch test 2, 6 weeks after DPC sensitization. The treatment: therapeutic diphenylcyclopropenone sensitization with weekly scalp DPC. The specimen comprised whole blood, sampled in connection with sensitization to the hapten diphenylcyclopropenone (DPC). The receptors originated from a young woman with alopecia areata. Some clones in this sample may be carry-over from other donors' samples.

This clonotype has a count of ten or more. CDR3 amino acids: CSARDPGRGGDGEAFF. DNA of the CDR3: TGCAGTGCTAGAGACCCCGGACGCGGCGGGGATGGTGAAGCTTTCTTT. The chain uses TRBV20-1 and TRBJ1-1; D ambiguous. The CDR3 is 16 amino acids. With 0 bases removed from V and 7 bases from J, the gap between germline ends came to 21 bases. Germline values: CDR1 DFQATT, CDR2 SNEGSKA (reference sequence).

This chain connects TRBV2 to TRBJ2-7; D is perhaps TRBD1 (6 bases). In germline, CDR1 is SNHLY, CDR2 FYNNEI. V lost 2 bases to trimming and J lost 3 bases, with 17 bases between them. The CDR3 is 16 residues long. The CDR3 loop reads CASSERTVMEDYEQYF. For the CDR3, the DNA is TGTGCCAGCAGTGAAAGGACAGTCATGGAGGACTACGAGCAGTACTTC. Full variable domain (rest looked up from reference TRBV2 and TRBJ2-7): EPEVTQTPSHQVTQMGQEVILRCVPISNHLYFYWYRQILGQKVEFLVSFYNNEISEKSEIFDDQFSVERPDGSNFTLKIRSTKLEDSAMYFCASSERTVMEDYEQYFGPGTRLTVT.

This clonotype was seen repeatedly, ten times or more. The rearrangement links TRBV4-3 to TRBJ2-1; no definite D call. The CDR3 consists of 15 residues. Germline assignment: CDR1 LGHNA and CDR2 YSLEER. V was clipped by 0 bases and J by 0 bases, with 6 bases between them. The CDR3 bases are TGCGCCAGCAGCCAAGAGGCCCGCTCCTACAATGAGCAGTTCTTC. This gives the protein CASSQEARSYNEQFF.

This clonotype was observed at least ten times. The chain recombines TRBV28 with TRBJ2-1; 9 nucleotides agree with TRBD2. The CDR3 loop spans 16 amino acids. With 4 bases clipped from V and 5 bases from J, the junction kept 9 bases outside the gene matches. CDR1 and CDR2 from the germline V gene are MDHEN and SYDVKM. The CDR3 is CASSYGGGALNNEQFF. In nucleotides, the CDR3 is TGTGCCAGCAGTTACGGCGGGGGGGCTTTGAACAATGAGCAGTTCTTC.

This clonotype was observed a few times. The V and J genes are TRBV27 and TRBJ2-1; no clear D. Trimming shortened V by 4 bases and J by 0 bases, and 7 bases separated the two germline ends. CDR1 and CDR2 (germline): MNHEY, SMNVEV (reference sequence). The CDR3 consists of 14 residues. CDR3 amino acids: CASSWATSYNEQFF. As DNA, the CDR3 is TGTGCCAGCAGTTGGGCTACCTCCTACAATGAGCAGTTCTTC.

This clonotype was counted a few times. The rearrangement joins TRBV5-4 to TRBJ2-6; D gene unclear. The ends were cut back, 1 base at V and 2 bases at J, with 7 bases in the middle. The CDR3 sequence is 15 residues long. From germline, CDR1 is SGHNT and CDR2 YYREEE (reference sequence). As DNA, the CDR3 is TGTGCCAGCAGCTTGACATCGACTGGGGCCAACGTCCTGACTTTC. It is translated as CASSLTSTGANVLTF.

The chain carries TRBV4-1 and TRBJ1-6, with TRBD1 identical over 7 bases. The germline V gene has CDR1 MGHRA and CDR2 YSYEKL. CDR3 length: 17 amino acids. The V gene end was trimmed by 0 bases and the J gene end by 0 bases; junction bases not matched to a gene: 2. The CDR3 here is CASSQEGGASYNSPLHF. The CDR3 nucleotides read TGCGCCAGCAGCCAAGAAGGGGGCGCCTCCTATAATTCACCCCTCCACTTT.

The V call is TRBV9, the J call TRBJ2-7; tentatively, D is TRBD2 (7 bases). This CDR3 contains 15 residues. V was clipped by 6 bases and J by 4 bases, with 20 bases between them. Germline V gene sequence: CDR1 SGDLS, CDR2 YYNGEE. The CDR3 here is CASKVGAGALYEQYF. DNA of the CDR3: TGTGCCAGCAAGGTTGGTGCGGGGGCTCTATACGAGCAGTACTTC.

The table lists this clonotype with many counts. The chain carries TRBV3-1 and TRBJ1-2, with D perhaps TRBD1 (5 bases). CDR3 length: 14 amino acids. The V gene lost 6 bases and the J gene lost 3 bases, with 14 bases spanning the gap. Per germline, CDR1 LGHDT and CDR2 YNNKEL (reference sequence). The CDR3 loop reads CASSPPGIDYGYTF. The CDR3, as DNA: TGTGCCAGCAGTCCCCCAGGGATAGACTATGGCTACACCTTC.

This clonotype was counted between two and nine times. The V and J genes are TRBV3-1 and TRBJ2-3; no clear D gene. Deletions cut 7 bases from V and 6 bases from J, with 11 bases between. This CDR3 contains 12 residues. CDR1 and CDR2 from the germline V gene are LGHDT and YNNKEL (reference sequence). The DNA for the CDR3 is TGTGCCAGCAAGAGCGACGGGGATACGCAGTATTTT. Encoded protein: CASKSDGDTQYF.

This clonotype was seen a few times. The chain is built from TRBV12-3 or TRBV12-4 and TRBJ1-5; D is unclear. The CDR3 runs 14 residues. Trimming pared 6 bases from V and 0 bases from J, leaving 9 bases between. This CDR3 reads CASSLSPSNQPQHF. In DNA, the CDR3 is TGTGCCAGCAGCCTGTCTCCTAGCAATCAGCCCCAGCATTTT.